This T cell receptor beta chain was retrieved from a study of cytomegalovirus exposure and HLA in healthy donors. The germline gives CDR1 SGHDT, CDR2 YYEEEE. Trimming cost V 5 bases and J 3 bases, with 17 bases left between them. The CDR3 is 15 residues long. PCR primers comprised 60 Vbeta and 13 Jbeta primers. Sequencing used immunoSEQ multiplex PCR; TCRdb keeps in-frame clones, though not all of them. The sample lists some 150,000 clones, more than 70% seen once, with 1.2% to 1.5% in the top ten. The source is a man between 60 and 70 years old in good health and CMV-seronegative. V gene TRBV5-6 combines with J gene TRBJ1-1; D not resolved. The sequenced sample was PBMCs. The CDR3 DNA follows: TGTGCCAGCAGTTCGAGCGTTAACTATGACACTGAAGCTTTCTTT. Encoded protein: CASSSSVNYDTEAFF.